This T cell receptor beta chain was identified during a study of blood T cell repertoires in COVID-19. Study at large: Some COVID-19 samples were acute and others convalescent; all came from the United States, Italy and Spain. PBMCs, B-cell-depleted T cells, or T cells were the source of the cDNA or gDNA that made up the material.

The CDR3 runs 13 residues. Germline CDR1 and CDR2: SGHRS and YFSETQ. Deletions cut 1 base from V and 6 bases from J, with 8 bases between. In the original processing: Scientists estimated how many nucleated cells there were by amplifying reference gene primers. Sequencing was performed with immunoSEQ multiplex PCR; in TCRdb, only in-frame clones are kept and a portion is missing. V, J and clone size are those of that table, while D and trimming were read from the DNA. Altogether about 52,000 clones are present, 86% being singletons, with the ten largest covering approximately 15%. This receptor was taken from a man aged 70 or older with acute or convalescent COVID-19. The chain couples TRBV5-1 to TRBJ1-5; the D is unclear. The sequencing input was peripheral blood. CDR3 DNA: TGCGCCAGCAGCTTGTCGGGGAGTCAGCCCCAGCATTTT. Encoded protein: CASSLSGSQPQHF.